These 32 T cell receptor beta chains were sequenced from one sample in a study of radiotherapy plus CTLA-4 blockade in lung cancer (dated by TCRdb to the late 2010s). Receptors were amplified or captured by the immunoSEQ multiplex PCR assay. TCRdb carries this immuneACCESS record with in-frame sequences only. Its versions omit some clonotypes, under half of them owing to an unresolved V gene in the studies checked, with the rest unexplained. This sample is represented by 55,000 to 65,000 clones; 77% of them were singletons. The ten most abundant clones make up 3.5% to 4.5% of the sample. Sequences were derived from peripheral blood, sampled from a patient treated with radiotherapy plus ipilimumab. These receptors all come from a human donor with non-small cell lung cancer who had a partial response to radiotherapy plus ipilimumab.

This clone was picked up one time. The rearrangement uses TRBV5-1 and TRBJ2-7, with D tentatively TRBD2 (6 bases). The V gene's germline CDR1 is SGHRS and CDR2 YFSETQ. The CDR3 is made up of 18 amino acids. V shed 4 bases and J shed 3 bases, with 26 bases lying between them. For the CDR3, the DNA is TGCGCCAGCAGCCTTGGATATCCCCCGGGCGGGGACCGCTACGAGCAGTACTTC. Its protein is CASSLGYPPGGDRYEQYF.

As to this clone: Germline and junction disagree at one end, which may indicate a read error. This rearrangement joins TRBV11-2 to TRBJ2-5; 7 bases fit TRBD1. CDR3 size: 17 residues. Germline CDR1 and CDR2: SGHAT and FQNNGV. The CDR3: CASTLTNIQGWGETQYF. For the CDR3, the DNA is TGTGCCAGCACCTTAACGAACATACAGGGGTGGGGGGAGACCCAGTACTTC.

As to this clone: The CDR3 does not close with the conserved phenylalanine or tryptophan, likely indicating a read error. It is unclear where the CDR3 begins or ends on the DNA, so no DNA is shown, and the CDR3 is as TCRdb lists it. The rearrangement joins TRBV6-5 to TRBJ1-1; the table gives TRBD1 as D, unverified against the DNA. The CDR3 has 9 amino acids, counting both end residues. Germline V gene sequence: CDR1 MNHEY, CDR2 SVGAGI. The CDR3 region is CASSIPGQG.

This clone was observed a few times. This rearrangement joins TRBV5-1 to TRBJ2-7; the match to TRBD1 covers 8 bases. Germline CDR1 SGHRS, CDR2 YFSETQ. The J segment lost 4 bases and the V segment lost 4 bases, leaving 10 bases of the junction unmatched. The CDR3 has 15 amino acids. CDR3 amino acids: CASSIRTGFAYEQYF. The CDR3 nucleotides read TGCGCCAGCAGCATTCGGACAGGGTTCGCATACGAGCAGTACTTC. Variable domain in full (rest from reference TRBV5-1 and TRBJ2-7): KAGVTQTPRYLIKTRGQQVTLSCSPISGHRSVSWYQQTPGQGLQFLFEYFSETQRNKGNFPGRFSGRQFSNSRSEMNVSTLELGDSALYLCASSIRTGFAYEQYFGPGTRLTVT.

CDR3 sequence: CASSYSGGATTEAFF. CDR3 nucleotides: TGTGCCAGCAGTTACTCTGGGGGCGCGACCACTGAAGCTTTCTTT. The rearrangement links TRBV6-5 to TRBJ1-1; tentative D call: TRBD1 (6 bases). Trimming took off 0 bases at V and 4 bases at J, with 12 bases between the two ends. Germline V lookup: CDR1 MNHEY, CDR2 SVGAGI. This CDR3 has 15 residues.

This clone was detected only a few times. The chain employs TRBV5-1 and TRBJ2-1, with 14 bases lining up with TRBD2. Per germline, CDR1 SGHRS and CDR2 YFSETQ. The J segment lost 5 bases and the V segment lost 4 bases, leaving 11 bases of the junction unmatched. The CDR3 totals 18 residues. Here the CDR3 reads CASSKGTSGGPRDNEQFF. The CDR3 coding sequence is TGCGCCAGCAGCAAAGGGACTAGCGGGGGACCGCGGGACAATGAGCAGTTCTTC.

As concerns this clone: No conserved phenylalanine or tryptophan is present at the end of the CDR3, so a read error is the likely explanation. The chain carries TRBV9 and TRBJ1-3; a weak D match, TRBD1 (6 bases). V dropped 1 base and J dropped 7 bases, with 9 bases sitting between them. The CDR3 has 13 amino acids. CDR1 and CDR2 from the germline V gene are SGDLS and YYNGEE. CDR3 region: CASSVSGANTIYS. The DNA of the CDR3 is TGTGCCAGCAGCGTATCAGGGGCGAACACCATATATTCT.

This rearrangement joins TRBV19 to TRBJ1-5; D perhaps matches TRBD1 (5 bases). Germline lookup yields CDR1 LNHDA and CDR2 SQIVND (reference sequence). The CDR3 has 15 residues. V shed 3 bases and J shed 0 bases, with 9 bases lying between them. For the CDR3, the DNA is TGTGCCAGTAGTATTGGACATTATAGCAATCAGCCCCAGCATTTT. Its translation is CASSIGHYSNQPQHF.

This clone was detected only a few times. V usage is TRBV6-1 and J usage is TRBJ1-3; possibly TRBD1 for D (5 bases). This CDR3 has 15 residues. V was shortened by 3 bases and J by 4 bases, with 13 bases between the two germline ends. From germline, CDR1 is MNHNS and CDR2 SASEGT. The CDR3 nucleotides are TGTGCCAGCAGTGAGGGTAGCGGGGCCGGAAACACCATATATTTT. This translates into CASSEGSGAGNTIYF.

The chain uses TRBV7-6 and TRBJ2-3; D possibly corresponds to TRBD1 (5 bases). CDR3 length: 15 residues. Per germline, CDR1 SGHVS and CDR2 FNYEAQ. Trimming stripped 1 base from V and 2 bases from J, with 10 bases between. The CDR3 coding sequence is TGTGCCAGCAGCTTAGGTCAGGGCCCCACAGATACGCAGTATTTT. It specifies CASSLGQGPTDTQYF.

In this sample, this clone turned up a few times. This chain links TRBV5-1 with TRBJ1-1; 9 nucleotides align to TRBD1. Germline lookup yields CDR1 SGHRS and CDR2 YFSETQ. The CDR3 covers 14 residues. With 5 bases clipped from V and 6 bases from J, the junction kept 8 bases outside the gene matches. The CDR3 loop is CASRIRDRAPEAFF. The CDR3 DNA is TGCGCCAGCAGAATCCGGGACAGGGCCCCTGAAGCTTTCTTT.

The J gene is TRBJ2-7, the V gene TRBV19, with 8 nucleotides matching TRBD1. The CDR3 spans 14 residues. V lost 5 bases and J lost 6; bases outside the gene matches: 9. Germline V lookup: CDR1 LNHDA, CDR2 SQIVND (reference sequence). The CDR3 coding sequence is TGTGCCAGTAGTCCTACAGGACAGGGCTTCGAGCAGTACTTC. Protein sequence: CASSPTGQGFEQYF.

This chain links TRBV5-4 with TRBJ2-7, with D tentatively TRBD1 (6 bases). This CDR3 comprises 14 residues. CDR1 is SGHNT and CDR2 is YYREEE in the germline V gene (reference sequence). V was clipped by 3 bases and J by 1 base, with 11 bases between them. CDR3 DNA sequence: TGTGCCAGCAGCTATCCTGGACAGTCCTACGAGCAGTACTTC. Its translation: CASSYPGQSYEQYF.

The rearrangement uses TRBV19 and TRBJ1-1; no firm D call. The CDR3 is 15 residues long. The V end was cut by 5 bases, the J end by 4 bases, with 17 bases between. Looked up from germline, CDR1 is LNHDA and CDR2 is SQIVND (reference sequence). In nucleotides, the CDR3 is TGTGCCAGTAGTCCCCCCCAGGTTGTTGCCACTGAAGCTTTCTTT. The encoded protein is CASSPPQVVATEAFF. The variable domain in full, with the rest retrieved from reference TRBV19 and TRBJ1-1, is DGGITQSPKYLFRKEGQNVTLSCEQNLNHDAMYWYRQDPGQGLRLIYYSQIVNDFQKGDIAEGYSVSREKKESFPLTVTSAQKNPTAFYLCASSPPQVVATEAFFGQGTRLTVV.

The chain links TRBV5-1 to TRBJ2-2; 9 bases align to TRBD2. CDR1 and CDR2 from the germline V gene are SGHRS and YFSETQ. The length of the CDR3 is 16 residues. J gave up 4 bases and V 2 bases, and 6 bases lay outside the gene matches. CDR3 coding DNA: TGCGCCAGCAGCTTAGCTAGCGGGGTTGTCACCGGGGAGCTGTTTTTT. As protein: CASSLASGVVTGELFF.

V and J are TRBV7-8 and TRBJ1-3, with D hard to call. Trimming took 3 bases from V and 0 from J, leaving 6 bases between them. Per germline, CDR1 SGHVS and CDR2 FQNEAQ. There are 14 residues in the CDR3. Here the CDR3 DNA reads TGTGCCAGCAGCTTCTCCGGCTCTGGAAACACCATATATTTT. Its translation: CASSFSGSGNTIYF. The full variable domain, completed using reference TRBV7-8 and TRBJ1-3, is GAGVSQSPRYKVAKRGQDVALRCDPISGHVSLFWYQQALGQGPEFLTYFQNEAQLDKSGLPSDRFFAERPEGSVSTLKIQRTQQEDSAVYLCASSFSGSGNTIYFGEGSWLTVV.

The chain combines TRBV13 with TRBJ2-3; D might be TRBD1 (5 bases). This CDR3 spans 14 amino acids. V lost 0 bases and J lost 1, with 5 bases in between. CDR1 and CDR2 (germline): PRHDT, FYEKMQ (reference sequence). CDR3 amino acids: CASSLGGGTDTQYF. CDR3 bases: TGTGCCAGCAGCTTAGGAGGGGGCACAGATACGCAGTATTTT.

Here the CDR3 reads CASSPTGQFNQPQHF. CDR3 nucleotide sequence: TGTGCCAGCTCACCAACGGGACAGTTTAATCAGCCCCAGCATTTT. The genes are TRBV18 and TRBJ1-5; the match to TRBD1 covers 7 bases. This CDR3 comprises 15 residues. The J segment lost 4 bases and the V segment lost 2 bases, leaving 5 bases of the junction unmatched. Germline V gene sequence: CDR1 KGHSH, CDR2 LQKENI. The variable domain in full, with the rest retrieved from reference TRBV18 and TRBJ1-5, is NAGVMQNPRHLVRRRGQEARLRCSPMKGHSHVYWYRQLPEEGLKFMVYLQKENIIDESGMPKERFSAEFPKEGPSILRIQQVVRGDSAAYFCASSPTGQFNQPQHFGDGTRLSIL.

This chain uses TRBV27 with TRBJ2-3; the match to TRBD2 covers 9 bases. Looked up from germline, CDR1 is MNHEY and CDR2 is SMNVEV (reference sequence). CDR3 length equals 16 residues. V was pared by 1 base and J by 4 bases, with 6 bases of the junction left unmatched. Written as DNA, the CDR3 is TGTGCCAGCAGTTTATATGCGGGGGGGGTCGCAGATACGCAGTATTTT. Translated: CASSLYAGGVADTQYF.

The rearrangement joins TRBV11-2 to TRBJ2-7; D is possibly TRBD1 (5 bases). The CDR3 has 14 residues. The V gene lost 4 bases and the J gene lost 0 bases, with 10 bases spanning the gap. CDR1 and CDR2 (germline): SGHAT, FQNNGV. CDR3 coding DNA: TGTGCCAGCAGCTCGACAGTGAGCTCCTACGAGCAGTACTTC. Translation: CASSSTVSSYEQYF.

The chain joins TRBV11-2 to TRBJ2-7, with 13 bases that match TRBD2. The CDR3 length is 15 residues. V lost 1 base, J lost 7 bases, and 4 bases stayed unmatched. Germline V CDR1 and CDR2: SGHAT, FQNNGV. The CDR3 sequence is CASSLGTTSGREQYF. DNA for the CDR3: TGTGCCAGCAGCTTAGGTACGACTAGCGGGAGGGAGCAGTACTTC.

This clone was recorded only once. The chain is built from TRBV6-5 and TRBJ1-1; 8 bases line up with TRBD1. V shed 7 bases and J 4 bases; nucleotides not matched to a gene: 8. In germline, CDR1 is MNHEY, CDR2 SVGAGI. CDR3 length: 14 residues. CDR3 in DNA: TGTGCCAGCAAGAACAGGGGGTCGGGCACTGAAGCTTTCTTT. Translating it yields CASKNRGSGTEAFF.

For the CDR3, the DNA is TGTGCCAGTAGTAAAAATCCTAGCGGGGGGGCCACAGATACGCAGTATTTT. Amino acids: CASSKNPSGGATDTQYF. The rearrangement links TRBV19 to TRBJ2-3; 12 nucleotides align to TRBD2. Unmatched junction bases numbered 7, after V lost 4 bases and J lost 2 bases. The germline V gene encodes CDR1 LNHDA and CDR2 SQIVND (reference sequence). This CDR3 has 17 residues.

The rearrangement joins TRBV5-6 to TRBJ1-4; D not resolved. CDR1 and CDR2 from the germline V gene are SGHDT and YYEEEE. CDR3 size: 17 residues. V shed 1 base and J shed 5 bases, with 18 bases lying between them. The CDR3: CASSLRVRAEWNEKLFF. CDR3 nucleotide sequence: TGTGCCAGCAGCTTGAGGGTGAGGGCGGAATGGAATGAAAAACTGTTTTTT.

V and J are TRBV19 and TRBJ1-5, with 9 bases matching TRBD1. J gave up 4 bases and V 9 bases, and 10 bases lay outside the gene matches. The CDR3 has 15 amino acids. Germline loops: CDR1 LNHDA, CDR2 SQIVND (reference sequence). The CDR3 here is CASASDRGMNQPQHF. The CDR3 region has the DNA TGTGCCAGCGCATCAGACAGGGGGATGAATCAGCCCCAGCATTTT.

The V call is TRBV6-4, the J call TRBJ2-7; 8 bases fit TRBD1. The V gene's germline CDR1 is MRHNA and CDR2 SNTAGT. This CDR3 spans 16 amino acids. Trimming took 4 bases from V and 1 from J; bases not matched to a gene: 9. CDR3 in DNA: TGTGCCAGCAGTGTATACCGGGACAGGACGTCCTACGAGCAGTACTTC. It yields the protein CASSVYRDRTSYEQYF.

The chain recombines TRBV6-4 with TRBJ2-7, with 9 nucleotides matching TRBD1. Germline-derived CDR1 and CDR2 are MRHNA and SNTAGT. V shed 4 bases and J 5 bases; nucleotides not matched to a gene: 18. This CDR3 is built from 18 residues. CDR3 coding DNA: TGTGCCAGCAGTGCCTCCCATGGGGACCGGGACAGGGAGGACGAGCAGTACTTC. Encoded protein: CASSASHGDRDREDEQYF.

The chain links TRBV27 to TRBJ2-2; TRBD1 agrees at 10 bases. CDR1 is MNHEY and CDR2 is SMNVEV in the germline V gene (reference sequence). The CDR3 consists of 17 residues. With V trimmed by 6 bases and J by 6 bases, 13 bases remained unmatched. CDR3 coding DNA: TGTGCCAGCAGCCGACTCTCCGGGACAGGGGAGTCCGGGGAGCTGTTTTTT. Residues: CASSRLSGTGESGELFF.

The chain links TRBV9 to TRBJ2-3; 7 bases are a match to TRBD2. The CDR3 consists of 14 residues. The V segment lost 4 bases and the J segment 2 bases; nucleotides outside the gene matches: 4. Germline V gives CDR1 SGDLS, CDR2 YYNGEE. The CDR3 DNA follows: TGTGCCAGCAGCCTTAGCGGGTTCACAGATACGCAGTATTTT. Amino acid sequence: CASSLSGFTDTQYF.

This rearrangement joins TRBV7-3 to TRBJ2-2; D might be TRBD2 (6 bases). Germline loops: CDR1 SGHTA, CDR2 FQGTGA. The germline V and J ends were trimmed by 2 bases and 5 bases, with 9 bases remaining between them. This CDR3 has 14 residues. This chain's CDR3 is CASSLGGNTGELFF. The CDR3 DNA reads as TGTGCCAGCAGCTTAGGCGGGAATACCGGGGAGCTGTTTTTT.

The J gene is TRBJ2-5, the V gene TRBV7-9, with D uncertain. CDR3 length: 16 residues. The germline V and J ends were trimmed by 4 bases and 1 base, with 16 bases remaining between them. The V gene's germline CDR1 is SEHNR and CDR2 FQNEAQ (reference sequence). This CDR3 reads CASSSYRQLLQETQYF. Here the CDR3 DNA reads TGTGCCAGCAGCTCCTACCGACAACTCCTCCAAGAGACCCAGTACTTC.

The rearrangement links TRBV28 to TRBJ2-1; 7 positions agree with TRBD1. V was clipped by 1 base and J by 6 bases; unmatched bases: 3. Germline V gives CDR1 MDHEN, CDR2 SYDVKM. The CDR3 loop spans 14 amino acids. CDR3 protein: CASSLSAGGNEQFF. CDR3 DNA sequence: TGTGCCAGCAGTTTATCGGCAGGGGGCAATGAGCAGTTCTTC.